One and the same sample provided the 11 T cell receptor beta chains below, sequenced in a study of vaccination and CD4 T cells after COVID-19. With the Oncomine TCR Beta short-read assay, DNA from cultured CD4+ T cells was sequenced. TCRdb passed the PCR reads through MiXCR, listing each CDR3 protein once. Of around 10,000 distinct CDR3 sequences in the sample, around 42% are singletons; the top ten hold around a third. Specified treatment: approximately 9-day PBMC culture with coronavirus spike peptide pools or control peptides (ViraFEST assay). Antigens of these TCRs are unknown. The sequenced sample consisted of CD4+ T cells from blood, cultured in vitro. The source of these receptors is a human donor who had recovered from COVID-19.

This clonotype was detected a few times. The rearrangement uses TRBV6-1 and TRBJ1-2, with D perhaps TRBD1 (5 bases). Germline V gives CDR1 MNHNS, CDR2 SASEGT. Between the trimmed V and J ends, which lost 4 bases and 4 bases, there was a span of 10 bases. This CDR3 region has 13 residues. In DNA form, the CDR3 reads TGTGCCAGCAGTGGACAGAGTCTCTATGGCTACACCTTC. Translating it yields CASSGQSLYGYTF.

The chain carries TRBV12-3 or TRBV12-4 and TRBJ1-5, with TRBD1 matching over 8 bases. V was pared by 3 bases and J by 6 bases, with 4 bases of the junction left unmatched. CDR3 size: 14 residues. This CDR3 is CASSFQGAFQPQHF. The CDR3 coding sequence is TGTGCCAGCAGTTTTCAGGGGGCCTTTCAGCCCCAGCATTTT.

J is TRBJ2-5 and V is TRBV5-1, with D perhaps TRBD1 (6 bases). The CDR3 covers 14 residues. The V gene's germline CDR1 is SGHRS and CDR2 YFSETQ. V was clipped by 0 bases and J by 5 bases, with 11 bases between them. The CDR3 loop reads CASSLEAGEETQYF. CDR3 DNA: TGCGCCAGCAGCTTGGAAGCAGGGGAGGAGACCCAGTACTTC.

This clonotype was seen more than once but under ten times. V usage is TRBV9 and J usage is TRBJ2-7; D unclear. Germline CDR1 reads SGDLS; CDR2 reads YYNGEE. This CDR3 has 14 amino acids. Between the trimmed V and J ends, which lost 3 bases and 0 bases, there was a span of 10 bases. The CDR3 is CASSANLGSYEQYF. As DNA, the CDR3 is TGTGCCAGCAGCGCGAATCTGGGCTCCTACGAGCAGTACTTC.

The V call is TRBV6-1, the J call TRBJ1-2; D may be TRBD1 (6 bases). This CDR3 is built from 16 residues. The germline V gene encodes CDR1 MNHNS and CDR2 SASEGT. The V end lost 6 bases, the J end lost 1 base, and 18 bases lay between the germline ends. The CDR3: CASSSTGTIHNYGYTF. The CDR3 DNA follows: TGTGCCAGCAGCTCGACAGGCACCATTCATAACTATGGCTACACCTTC.

This chain uses TRBV5-1 with TRBJ2-7; 9 nucleotides line up with TRBD1. V shed 4 bases and J 5 bases; nucleotides not matched to a gene: 7. Germline loops: CDR1 SGHRS, CDR2 YFSETQ. The CDR3 is made up of 14 amino acids. The CDR3 DNA reads TGCGCCAGCAGCCCGCCGGGACAGGGCGACGAGCAGTACTTC. This translates into CASSPPGQGDEQYF.

In nucleotides, the CDR3 is TGTGCCAGCAGATCGGACAGGGTAAATGGCTACACCTTC. Its protein product is CASRSDRVNGYTF. This chain uses TRBV6-1 with TRBJ1-2, with 8 bases matching TRBD1. Germline V gene sequence: CDR1 MNHNS, CDR2 SASEGT. The CDR3 has 13 amino acids. Unmatched junction bases numbered 6, after V lost 6 bases and J lost 6 bases.

This clonotype has a handful of counts. This rearrangement joins TRBV6-1 to TRBJ2-3; 7 bases are a match to TRBD2. Per the germline V gene, CDR1 is MNHNS and CDR2 is SASEGT. The CDR3 covers 16 residues. V dropped 8 bases and J dropped 0; count of bases not matched to a gene: 11. CDR3 sequence: CASSHRDYLSTDTQYF. The DNA for the CDR3 is TGTGCCAGCTCTCACCGGGACTACCTCAGCACAGATACGCAGTATTTT.

The chain carries TRBV30 and TRBJ1-6; 7 bases fit TRBD1. With 1 base clipped from V and 3 bases from J, the junction kept 15 bases outside the gene matches. Per germline, CDR1 GTSNPN and CDR2 SVGIG (reference sequence). The CDR3 is 19 residues long. In DNA, the CDR3 is TGTGCCTGGAGTGGGTTCGAAATCAAGGGGGCAGGCTATAATTCACCCCTCCACTTT. It translates to CAWSGFEIKGAGYNSPLHF.

This clonotype was counted between two and nine times. The rearrangement uses TRBV6-2 or TRBV6-3 and TRBJ1-1, with 7 bases that match TRBD1. This CDR3 contains 15 residues. The J segment lost 4 bases and the V segment lost 1 base, leaving 6 bases of the junction unmatched. The germline V gene encodes CDR1 MNHEY and CDR2 SVGEGT. The CDR3 here is CASSYLAGGGTEAFF. The CDR3 DNA reads as TGTGCCAGCAGTTACTTGGCAGGGGGAGGCACTGAAGCTTTCTTT.

By share, this clonotype ranks as medium-sized (0.01 to 0.1%). The chain employs TRBV28 and TRBJ1-2; TRBD1 is a possible D gene (5 bases). CDR1 is MDHEN and CDR2 is SYDVKM in the germline V gene. The CDR3 has 15 amino acids. V lost 5 bases, J lost 4 bases, and 17 bases lay in between. The CDR3 DNA reads TGTGCCAGCAGTCGTCCGGGACGAGGGATCTATGGCTACACCTTC. Protein: CASSRPGRGIYGYTF.